Listed below are T cell receptor beta chains from one sample, sequenced in a study of early T cells in non-severe SARS-CoV-2 infection. TCRdb re-called the 5' RACE reads through MiXCR, storing one row per CDR3 protein. The repertoire includes 20,000 to 25,000 distinct CDR3 sequences, 3.5% to 5% of them detected once, and over 6.5% sits in the top ten. The sequencing sample was made of whole blood. The receptors were sampled from an adult who was a healthcare worker with PCR-confirmed SARS-CoV-2 infection or an uninfected control (not recorded which). Each CDR3 is given with its conserved first and last residue. A D gene is named only where the DNA matches it firmly. Clone size, where shown, is once, few, many, or a class for clones that have expanded.

TRBV5-1	many	-	TRBJ1-2	TGCGCCAGCACCCCCGGGCGGGTGCCCTATGGCTACACCTTC	CASTPGRVPYGYTF
TRBV7-2	many	TRBD2	TRBJ2-1	TGTGCCAGCAGACCCCCGGCAGCGGGGGGGCAAAATGAGCAGTTCTTC	CASRPPAAGGQNEQFF
TRBV18	many	-	TRBJ1-3	TGTGCCAGCTCACAAGCGGACAGCTCTGGAAACACCATATATTTT	CASSQADSSGNTIYF
TRBV25-1	many	-	TRBJ1-2	TGTGCCAGCACTAGTGCCGGGGCATTGAGGGATGGCTACACCTTC	CASTSAGALRDGYTF
TRBV21-1	many	-	TRBJ1-4	TGTGCCAGCAGCAAGAACCCAGGGGGCCTGAAGTTCAGGACAACTAATGAAAAACTGTTTTTT	CASSKNPGGLKFRTTNEKLFF
TRBV4-3	few	-	TRBJ1-3	TGCGCCAGCAGCCCCTCTGGAAACACCATATATTTT	CASSPSGNTIYF
TRBV20-1	few	TRBD2	TRBJ2-1	TGCAGTGCTAGAGATCCTCGGGGGGGCCAAAACAATGAGCAGTTCTTC	CSARDPRGGQNNEQFF
TRBV18	few	-	TRBJ2-3	TGTGCCAGCTCACCCTCCCCCGGGGTAGCGGTAGATACGCAGTATTTT	CASSPSPGVAVDTQYF
TRBV6-2/TRBV6-3	-	-	TRBJ2-5	TGTGCCAGCGAAACACCCGGGGCCGGAGAGACCCAGTACTTC	CASETPGAGETQYF
TRBV20-1	many	-	TRBJ2-7	TGCAGTGCTAGAGAGGACTCTAGAATCGTCTACGAGCAGTACTTC	CSAREDSRIVYEQYF
TRBV20-1	medium-sized	-	TRBJ2-3	TGCAGTGCTAGAGTGGCTAGCACAGATACGCAGTATTTT	CSARVASTDTQYF
TRBV20-1	many	TRBD1	TRBJ2-7	TGCAGTGCTAGTAGGGACAGCTCCTACGAGCAGTACTTC	CSASRDSSYEQYF
TRBV19	many	-	TRBJ2-1	TGTGCCAGTAGTATAGTATGGAGGGGCGCAGGTATCAATGAGCAGTTCTTC	CASSIVWRGAGINEQFF
TRBV2	few	-	TRBJ2-3	TGTGCCAGCACCTACCACCGGAGGGTTGAATTGGATACGCAGTATTTT	CASTYHRRVELDTQYF
TRBV29-1	many	-	TRBJ2-3	TGCAGCGTTGAGGACCGAACAGATACGCAGTATTTT	CSVEDRTDTQYF
TRBV6-2/TRBV6-3	-	-	TRBJ2-2	TGTGCCAGCGCGCGGGTCGGGGAGCTGTTTTTT	CASARVGELFF
TRBV2	-	-	TRBJ1-1	TGTGCCAGCAGGGCTTCGGGGAGATCTTTCTTT	CASRASGRSFF
TRBV20-1	many	-	TRBJ1-1	TGCAGTGCCTCCTTTCATAACCTTGAAGCTTTCTTT	CSASFHNLEAFF
TRBV29-1	many	-	TRBJ2-5	TGCAGCGGTACGGACGACCAAGAGACCCAGTACTTC	CSGTDDQETQYF
TRBV6-4	many	-	TRBJ1-5	TGTGCCAGCAGTCAACAGGCTGGGGACAATCAGCCCCAGCATTTT	CASSQQAGDNQPQHF
TRBV6-6	many	TRBD1	TRBJ2-6	TGTGCCAGCAGATACGGACAGGGTCGCTCTGGGGCCAACGTCCTGACTTTC	CASRYGQGRSGANVLTF
TRBV12-5	many	-	TRBJ1-1	TGTGCTAGTGGACTTAGGAAGTACACGCTGGGCACTGAAGCTTTCTTT	CASGLRKYTLGTEAFF
TRBV7-9	-	-	TRBJ2-7	TGTGCCAGCAGCTTACTCAGCGGCTCCTACGAGCAGTACTTC	CASSLLSGSYEQYF
TRBV6-5	many	-	TRBJ1-5	TGTGCCAGCAGTTACTCTTCCCTGAGCAATCAGCCCCAGCATTTT	CASSYSSLSNQPQHF
TRBV5-1	many	-	TRBJ2-1	TGCGCCAGCAGCTTGGGACTTCACAATGAGCAGTTCTTC	CASSLGLHNEQFF
TRBV30	many	-	TRBJ2-2	TGTGCCTGGAGGGGGTGGAAGGGGCTAACCGGGGAGCTGTTTTTT	CAWRGWKGLTGELFF
TRBV29-1	many	-	TRBJ2-5	TGCAGCGTAAGGACAGCACAAGAGACCCAGTACTTC	CSVRTAQETQYF
TRBV24-1	many	-	TRBJ1-1	TGTGCCACCAGTGATTATAACACTGAAGCTTTCTTT	CATSDYNTEAFF
TRBV28	many	TRBD1	TRBJ1-2	TGTGCCAGCAGTTTAGAACAGGGGGCCTACTATGGCTACACCTTC	CASSLEQGAYYGYTF
TRBV20-1	many	-	TRBJ1-5	TGCAGTGTCCCCCGAGGCAGTAGCAATCAGCCCCAGCATTTT	CSVPRGSSNQPQHF
TRBV4-3	many	-	TRBJ1-1	TGCGCCAGCAGCCAAGAATTTGTCACTGAAGCTTTCTTT	CASSQEFVTEAFF
TRBV2	many	-	TRBJ2-4	TGTGCCAGCAGTCAGGAGGGGGGAAACATTCAGTACTTC	CASSQEGGNIQYF
TRBV12-2	many	-	TRBJ1-1	TGTGCAAGTCGCTTAGTTTCGAAGGGTAAGGGGGGAATGAACACTGAAGCTTTCTTT	CASRLVSKGKGGMNTEAFF
TRBV20-1	few	-	TRBJ2-7	TGCAGTGCTCACTACCCTAGGGGGGGTGCCTACGAGCAGTACTTC	CSAHYPRGGAYEQYF
TRBV28	many	-	TRBJ1-1	TGTGCCAGCAGTTTGATCCGGGACACGGAGACTGAAGCTTTCTTT	CASSLIRDTETEAFF
TRBV5-5	many	-	TRBJ2-7	TGTGCCAGCAGCTTGAACAGGCCCACGACCTACGAGCAGTACTTC	CASSLNRPTTYEQYF
TRBV7-2	many	TRBD2	TRBJ2-5	TGTGCCAGCAGCTCCAGGACTAGCGGGGGGCGTAGGCAAGAGACCCAGTACTTC	CASSSRTSGGRRQETQYF
TRBV20-1	many	TRBD1	TRBJ2-4	TGCAGTGCTACCCCGACAGGGAGGGTGGGGACAGGGAGTAAAAACATTCAGTACTTC	CSATPTGRVGTGSKNIQYF